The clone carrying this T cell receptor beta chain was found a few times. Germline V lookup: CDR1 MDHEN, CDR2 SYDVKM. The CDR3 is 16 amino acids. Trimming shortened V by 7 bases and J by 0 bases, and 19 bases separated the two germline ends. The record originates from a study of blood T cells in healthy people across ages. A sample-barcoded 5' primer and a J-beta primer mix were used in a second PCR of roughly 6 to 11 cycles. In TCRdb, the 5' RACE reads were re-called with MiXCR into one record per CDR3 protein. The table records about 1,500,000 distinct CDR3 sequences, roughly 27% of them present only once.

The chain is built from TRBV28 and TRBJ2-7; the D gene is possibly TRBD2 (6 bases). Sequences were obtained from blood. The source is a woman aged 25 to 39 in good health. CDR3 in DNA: TGTGCCAGCACCATAAACCCGGGAGTTAGCTCCTACGAGCAGTACTTC. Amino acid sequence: CASTINPGVSSYEQYF.